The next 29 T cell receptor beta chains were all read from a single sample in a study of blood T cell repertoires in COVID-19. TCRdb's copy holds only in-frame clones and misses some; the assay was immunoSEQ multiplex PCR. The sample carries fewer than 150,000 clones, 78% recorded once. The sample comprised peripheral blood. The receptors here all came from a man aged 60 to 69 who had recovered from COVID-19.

The CDR3 spells CASSPLLGRTEAFF. Written as DNA, the CDR3 is TGCGCCAGCAGCCCCCTCTTGGGGAGGACTGAAGCTTTCTTT. This chain uses TRBV5-1 with TRBJ1-1; no clear D gene. The length of the CDR3 is 14 residues. V dropped 4 bases and J dropped 5 bases, with 15 bases sitting between them. From germline, CDR1 is SGHRS and CDR2 YFSETQ.

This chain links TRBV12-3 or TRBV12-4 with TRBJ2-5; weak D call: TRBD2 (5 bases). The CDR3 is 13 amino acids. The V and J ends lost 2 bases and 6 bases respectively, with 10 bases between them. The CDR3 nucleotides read TGTGCCAGCAGTTTATCCGGGATACAGACCCAGTACTTC. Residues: CASSLSGIQTQYF.

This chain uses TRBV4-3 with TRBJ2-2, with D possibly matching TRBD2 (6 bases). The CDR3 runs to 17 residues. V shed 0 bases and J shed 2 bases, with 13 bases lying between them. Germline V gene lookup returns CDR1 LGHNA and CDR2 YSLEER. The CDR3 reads CASSQDIGGINTGELFF. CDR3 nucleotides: TGCGCCAGCAGCCAAGATATAGGCGGGATAAACACCGGGGAGCTGTTTTTT.

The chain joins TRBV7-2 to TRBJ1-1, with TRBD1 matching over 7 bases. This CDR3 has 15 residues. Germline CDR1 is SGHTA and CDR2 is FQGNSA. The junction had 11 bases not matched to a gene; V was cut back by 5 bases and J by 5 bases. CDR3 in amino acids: CASSPRIGGRTEAFF. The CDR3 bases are TGTGCCAGCAGCCCCCGAATAGGGGGCAGGACTGAAGCTTTCTTT. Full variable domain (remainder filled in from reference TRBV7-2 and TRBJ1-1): GAGVSQSPSNKVTEKGKDVELRCDPISGHTALYWYRQSLGQGLEFLIYFQGNSAPDKSGLPSDRFSAERTGGSVSTLTIQRTQQEDSAVYLCASSPRIGGRTEAFFGQGTRLTVV.

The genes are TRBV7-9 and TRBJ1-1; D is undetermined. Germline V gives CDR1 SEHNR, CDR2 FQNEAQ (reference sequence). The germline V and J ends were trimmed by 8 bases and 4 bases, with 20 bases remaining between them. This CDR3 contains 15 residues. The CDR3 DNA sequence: TGTGCCAGCCGACCCACCCTCGAACGGGGCACTGAAGCTTTCTTT. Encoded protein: CASRPTLERGTEAFF.

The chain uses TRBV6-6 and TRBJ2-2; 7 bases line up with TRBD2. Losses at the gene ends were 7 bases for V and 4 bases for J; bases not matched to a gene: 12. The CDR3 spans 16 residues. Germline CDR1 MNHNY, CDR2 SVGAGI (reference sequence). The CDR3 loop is CASNEGRERGTGELFF. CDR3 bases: TGTGCCAGCAATGAGGGGCGGGAGAGGGGCACCGGGGAGCTGTTTTTT.

The CDR3 coding sequence is TGCGCCAGCAGCCCGGAGCTTCTGAACACCGGGGAGCTGTTTTTT. It is translated as CASSPELLNTGELFF. The chain uses TRBV5-1 and TRBJ2-2, with no clear D. V was shortened by 4 bases and J by 1 base, with 11 bases between the two germline ends. The CDR3 totals 15 residues. CDR1 and CDR2 (germline): SGHRS, YFSETQ.

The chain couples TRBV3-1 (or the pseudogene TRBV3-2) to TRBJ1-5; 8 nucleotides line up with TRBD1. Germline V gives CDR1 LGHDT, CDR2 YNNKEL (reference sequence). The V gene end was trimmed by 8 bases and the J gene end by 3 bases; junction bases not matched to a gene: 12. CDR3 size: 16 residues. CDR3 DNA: TGTGCCAGCTTAGGCAGGGGGCCACCCCTCAATCAGCCCCAGCATTTT. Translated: CASLGRGPPLNQPQHF.

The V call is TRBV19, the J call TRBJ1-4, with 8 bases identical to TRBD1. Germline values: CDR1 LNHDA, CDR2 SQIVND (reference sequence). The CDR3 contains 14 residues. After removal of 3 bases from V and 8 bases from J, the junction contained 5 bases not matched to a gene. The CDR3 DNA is TGTGCCAGTAGTATCGGGACAGGAGGCGAAAAACTGTTTTTT. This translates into CASSIGTGGEKLFF.

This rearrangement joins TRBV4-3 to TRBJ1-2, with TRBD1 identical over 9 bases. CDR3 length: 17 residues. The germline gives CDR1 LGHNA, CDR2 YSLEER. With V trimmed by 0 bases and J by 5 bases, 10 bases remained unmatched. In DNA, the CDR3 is TGCGCCAGCAGCCAAGATGTGGCATCGGACAGGGGTTATGGCTACACCTTC. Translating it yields CASSQDVASDRGYGYTF.

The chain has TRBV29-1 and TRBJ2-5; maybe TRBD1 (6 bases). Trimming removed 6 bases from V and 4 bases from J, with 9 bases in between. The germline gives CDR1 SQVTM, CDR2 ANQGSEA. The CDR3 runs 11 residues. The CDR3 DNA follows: TGCAGCGTAGGACAGAGAGAGACCCAGTACTTC. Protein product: CSVGQRETQYF.

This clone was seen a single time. The DNA for the CDR3 is TGTGCCAGCAGTGTTCTCGGACAGGCCCTCTCTGGAAACACCATATATTTT. Protein sequence: CASSVLGQALSGNTIYF. This chain connects TRBV11-2 to TRBJ1-3, with 7 bases matching TRBD1. CDR3 length equals 17 residues. V dropped 6 bases and J dropped 0; count of bases not matched to a gene: 11. Per the germline V gene, CDR1 is SGHAT and CDR2 is FQNNGV.

The CDR3 coding sequence is TGTGCCAGCTACAGGGTACTGAACACTGAAGCTTTCTTT. Protein sequence: CASYRVLNTEAFF. The rearrangement uses TRBV28 and TRBJ1-1, with D possibly being TRBD1 (6 bases). CDR1 is MDHEN, CDR2 SYDVKM, per germline. The CDR3 spans 13 residues. Trimming removed 8 bases at V and 0 bases at J, with 10 bases between.

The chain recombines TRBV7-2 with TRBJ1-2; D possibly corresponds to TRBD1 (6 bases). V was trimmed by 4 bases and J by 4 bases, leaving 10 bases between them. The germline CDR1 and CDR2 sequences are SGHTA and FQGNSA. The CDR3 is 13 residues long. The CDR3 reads CASSSTGIYGYTF. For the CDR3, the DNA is TGTGCCAGCAGCTCCACAGGGATCTATGGCTACACCTTC.

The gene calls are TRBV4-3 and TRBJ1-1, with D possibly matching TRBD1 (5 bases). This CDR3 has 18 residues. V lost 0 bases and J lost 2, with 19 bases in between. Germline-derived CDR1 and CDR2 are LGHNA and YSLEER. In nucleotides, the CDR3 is TGCGCCAGCAGCCAAGATAGCATCCGGGGGACGGTTAACACTGAAGCTTTCTTT. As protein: CASSQDSIRGTVNTEAFF.

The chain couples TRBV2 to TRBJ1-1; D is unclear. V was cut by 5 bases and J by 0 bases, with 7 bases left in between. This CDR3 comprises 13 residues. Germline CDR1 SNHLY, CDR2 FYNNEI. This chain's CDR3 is CASSSHLNTEAFF. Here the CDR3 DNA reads TGTGCCAGCAGTTCTCACTTGAACACTGAAGCTTTCTTT.

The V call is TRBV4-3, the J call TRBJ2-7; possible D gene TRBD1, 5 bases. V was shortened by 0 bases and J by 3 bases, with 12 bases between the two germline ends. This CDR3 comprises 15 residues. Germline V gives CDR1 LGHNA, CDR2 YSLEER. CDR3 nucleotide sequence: TGCGCCAGCAGCCAAGATTACGGCAGGGACTACGAGCAGTACTTC. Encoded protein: CASSQDYGRDYEQYF.

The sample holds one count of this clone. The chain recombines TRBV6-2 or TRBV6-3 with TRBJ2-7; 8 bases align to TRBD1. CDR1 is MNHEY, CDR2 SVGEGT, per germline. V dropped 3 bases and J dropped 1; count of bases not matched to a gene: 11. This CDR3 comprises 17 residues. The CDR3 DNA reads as TGTGCCAGCAGTTATCCCCGCGGACGGGACAGGTCCTACGAGCAGTACTTC. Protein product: CASSYPRGRDRSYEQYF.

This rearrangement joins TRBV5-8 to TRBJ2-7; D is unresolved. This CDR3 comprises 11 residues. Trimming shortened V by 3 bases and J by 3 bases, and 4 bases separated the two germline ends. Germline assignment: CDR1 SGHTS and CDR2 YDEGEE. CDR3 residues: CASSSYYEQYF. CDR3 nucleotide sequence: TGTGCCAGCAGCTCCTACTACGAGCAGTACTTC. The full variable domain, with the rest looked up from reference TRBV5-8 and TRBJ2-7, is EAGVTQSPTHLIKTRGQQATLRCSPISGHTSVYWYQQALGLGLQFLLWYDEGEERNRGNFPPRFSGRQFPNYSSELNVNALELEDSALYLCASSSYYEQYFGPGTRLTVT.

The DNA for the CDR3 is TGTGCCAGCAGCGCACACACGGGAGCGAACACCGGGGAGCTGTTTTTT. It codes for CASSAHTGANTGELFF. V and J are TRBV28 and TRBJ2-2; tentative D call: TRBD2 (6 bases). This CDR3 is built from 16 residues. Germline-derived CDR1 and CDR2 are MDHEN and SYDVKM. Trimming removed 6 bases from V and 0 bases from J, with 14 bases in between.

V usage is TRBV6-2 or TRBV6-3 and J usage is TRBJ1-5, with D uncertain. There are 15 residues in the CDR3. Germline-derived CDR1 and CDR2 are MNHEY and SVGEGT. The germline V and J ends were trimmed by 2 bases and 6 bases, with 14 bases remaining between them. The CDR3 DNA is TGTGCCAGCAGTTACGAGGGTTTGGTCGGTCAGCCCCAGCATTTT. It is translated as CASSYEGLVGQPQHF.

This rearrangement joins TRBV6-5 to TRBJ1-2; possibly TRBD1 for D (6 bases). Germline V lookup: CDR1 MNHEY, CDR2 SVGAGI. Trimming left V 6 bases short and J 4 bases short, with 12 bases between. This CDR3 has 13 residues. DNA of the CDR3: TGTGCCAGCAGCCCCGGGACACCCTATGGCTACACCTTC. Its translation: CASSPGTPYGYTF.

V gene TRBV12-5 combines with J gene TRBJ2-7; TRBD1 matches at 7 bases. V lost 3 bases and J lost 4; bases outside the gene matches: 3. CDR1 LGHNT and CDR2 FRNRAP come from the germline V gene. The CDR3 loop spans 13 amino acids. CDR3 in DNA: TGTGCTAGTGGTTTTGACAGGGATTACGAGCAGTACTTC. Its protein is CASGFDRDYEQYF.

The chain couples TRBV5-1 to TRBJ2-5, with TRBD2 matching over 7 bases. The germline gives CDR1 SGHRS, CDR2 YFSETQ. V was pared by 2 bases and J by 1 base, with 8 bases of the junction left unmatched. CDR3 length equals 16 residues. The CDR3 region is CASSFYSTSSQETQYF. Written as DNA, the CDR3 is TGCGCCAGCAGCTTCTATTCGACTAGCAGCCAAGAGACCCAGTACTTC.

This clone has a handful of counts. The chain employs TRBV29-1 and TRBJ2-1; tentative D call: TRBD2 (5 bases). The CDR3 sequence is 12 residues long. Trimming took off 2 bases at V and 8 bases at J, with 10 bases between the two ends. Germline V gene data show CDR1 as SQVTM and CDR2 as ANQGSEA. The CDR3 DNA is TGCAGCGTTGAAAGGCACGGGGATGAGCAGTTCTTC. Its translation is CSVERHGDEQFF.

DNA for the CDR3: TGTGCCAGCAGCTTACCGACTAACCAAGAGACCCAGTACTTC. Amino acid sequence: CASSLPTNQETQYF. The chain has TRBV7-9 and TRBJ2-5; TRBD2 might be the D (5 bases). Trimming pared 2 bases from V and 0 bases from J, leaving 7 bases between. The CDR3 has 14 amino acids. Germline CDR1 SEHNR, CDR2 FQNEAQ (reference sequence).

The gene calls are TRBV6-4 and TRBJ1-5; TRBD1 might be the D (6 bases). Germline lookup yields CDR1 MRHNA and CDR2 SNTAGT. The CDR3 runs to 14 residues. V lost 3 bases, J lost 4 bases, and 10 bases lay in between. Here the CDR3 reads CASSEQGSNQPQHF. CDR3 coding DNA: TGTGCCAGCAGTGAACAGGGCTCAAATCAGCCCCAGCATTTT.

The CDR3 is CASSFPRSGGAGDTQYF. In nucleotides, the CDR3 is TGTGCCAGCAGTTTCCCTCGAAGTGGGGGGGCAGGAGATACGCAGTATTTT. The chain combines TRBV27 with TRBJ2-3; D is possibly TRBD2 (7 bases). V lost 3 bases and J lost 5, with 21 bases in between. Germline V CDR1 and CDR2: MNHEY, SMNVEV (reference sequence). The CDR3 contains 17 residues.

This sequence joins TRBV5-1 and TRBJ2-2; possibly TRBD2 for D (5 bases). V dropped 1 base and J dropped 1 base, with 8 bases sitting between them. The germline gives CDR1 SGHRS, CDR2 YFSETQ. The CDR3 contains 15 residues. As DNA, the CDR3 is TGCGCCAGCAGCTTGAGCGGTTTGAACACCGGGGAGCTGTTTTTT. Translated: CASSLSGLNTGELFF.